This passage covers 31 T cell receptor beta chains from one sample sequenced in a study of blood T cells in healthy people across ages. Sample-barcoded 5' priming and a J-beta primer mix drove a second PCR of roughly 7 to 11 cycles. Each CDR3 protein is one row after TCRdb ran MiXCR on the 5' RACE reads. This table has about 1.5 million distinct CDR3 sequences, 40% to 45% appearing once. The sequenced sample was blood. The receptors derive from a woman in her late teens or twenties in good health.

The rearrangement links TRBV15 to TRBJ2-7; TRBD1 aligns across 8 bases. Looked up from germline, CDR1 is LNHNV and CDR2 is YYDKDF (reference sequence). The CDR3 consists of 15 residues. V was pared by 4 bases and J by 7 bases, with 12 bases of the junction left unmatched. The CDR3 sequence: CATSMPDRAYNEQYF. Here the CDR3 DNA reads TGTGCCACCAGCATGCCGGACAGGGCTTACAATGAGCAGTACTTC.

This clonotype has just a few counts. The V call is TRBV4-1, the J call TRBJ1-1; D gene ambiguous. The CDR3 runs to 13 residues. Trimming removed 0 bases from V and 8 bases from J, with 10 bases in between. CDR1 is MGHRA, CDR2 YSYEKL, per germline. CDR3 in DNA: TGCGCCAGCAGCCAAGAGGTTCTCCTAGAAGCTTTCTTT. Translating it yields CASSQEVLLEAFF.

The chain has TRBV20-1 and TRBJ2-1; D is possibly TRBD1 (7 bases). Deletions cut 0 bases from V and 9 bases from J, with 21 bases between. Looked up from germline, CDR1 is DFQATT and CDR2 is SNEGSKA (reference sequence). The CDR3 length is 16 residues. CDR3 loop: CSARDPPRRGQVEQFF. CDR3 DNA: TGCAGTGCTAGAGATCCCCCACGGAGGGGGCAGGTTGAGCAGTTCTTC.

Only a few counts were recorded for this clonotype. CDR3 protein: CASIRRGREETQYF. The CDR3 DNA sequence: TGTGCCAGCATTAGACGGGGGCGCGAGGAGACCCAGTACTTC. The J gene is TRBJ2-5, the V gene TRBV6-6; D may match TRBD1 or TRBD2 (6 bases each). The germline CDR1 and CDR2 sequences are MNHNY and SVGAGI (reference sequence). This CDR3 is 14 amino acids long. Trimming took off 7 bases at V and 5 bases at J, with 17 bases between the two ends.

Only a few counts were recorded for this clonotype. CDR3 DNA sequence: TGCGCCAGCAGCGGGACAGGGAGGAACGGCTACACCTTC. Its translation: CASSGTGRNGYTF. The chain joins TRBV5-1 to TRBJ1-2; 9 bases agree with TRBD1. With 4 bases clipped from V and 8 bases from J, the junction kept 6 bases outside the gene matches. The CDR3 loop spans 13 amino acids. The germline V gene has CDR1 SGHRS and CDR2 YFSETQ.

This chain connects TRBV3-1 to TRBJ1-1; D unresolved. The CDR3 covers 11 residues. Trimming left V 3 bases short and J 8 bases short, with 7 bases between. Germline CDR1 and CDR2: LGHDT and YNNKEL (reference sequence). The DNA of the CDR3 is TGTGCCAGCAGCCACGCGGGGGAAGCTTTCTTT. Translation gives CASSHAGEAFF.

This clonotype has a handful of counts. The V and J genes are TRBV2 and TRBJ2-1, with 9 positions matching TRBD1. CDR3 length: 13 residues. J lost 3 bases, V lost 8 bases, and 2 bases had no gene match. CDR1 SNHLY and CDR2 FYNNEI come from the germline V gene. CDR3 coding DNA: TGTGCCAGCCAGGGACAGGGCTACAATGAGCAGTTCTTC. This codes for CASQGQGYNEQFF.

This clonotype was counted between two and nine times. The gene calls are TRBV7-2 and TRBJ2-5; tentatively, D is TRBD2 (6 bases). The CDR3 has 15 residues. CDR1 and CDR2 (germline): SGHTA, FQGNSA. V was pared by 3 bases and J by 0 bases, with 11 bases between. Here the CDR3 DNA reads TGTGCCAGCAGCTTGATTTGGAGGGACCAAGAGACCCAGTACTTC. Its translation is CASSLIWRDQETQYF.

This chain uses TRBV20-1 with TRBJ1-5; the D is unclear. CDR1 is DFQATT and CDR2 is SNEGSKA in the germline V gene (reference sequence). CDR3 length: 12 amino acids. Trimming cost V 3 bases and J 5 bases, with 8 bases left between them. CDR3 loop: CSARNLDQPQHF. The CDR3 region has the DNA TGCAGTGCTAGGAACCTAGATCAGCCCCAGCATTTT.

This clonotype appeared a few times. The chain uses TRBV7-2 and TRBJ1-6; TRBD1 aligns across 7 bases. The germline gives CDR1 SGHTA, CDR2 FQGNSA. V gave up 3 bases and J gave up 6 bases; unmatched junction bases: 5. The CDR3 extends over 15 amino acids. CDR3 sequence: CASSFLGQANSPLHF. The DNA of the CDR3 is TGTGCCAGCAGCTTTCTTGGACAGGCTAATTCACCCCTCCACTTT.

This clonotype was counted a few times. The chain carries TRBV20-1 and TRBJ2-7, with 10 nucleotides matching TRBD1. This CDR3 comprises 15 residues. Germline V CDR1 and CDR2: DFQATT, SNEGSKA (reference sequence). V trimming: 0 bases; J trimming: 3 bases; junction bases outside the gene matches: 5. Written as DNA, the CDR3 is TGCAGTGCTAGAGAGGGACAGGGGCTATTCTACGAGCAGTACTTC. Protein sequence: CSAREGQGLFYEQYF.

CDR3 coding DNA: TGTGCCAGCAGCCAAGTTATTAACGGACTACCAGATACGCAGTATTTT. This translates into CASSQVINGLPDTQYF. This chain links TRBV3-1 with TRBJ2-3, with D tentatively TRBD2 (6 bases). In germline, CDR1 is LGHDT, CDR2 YNNKEL (reference sequence). The CDR3 totals 16 residues. Trimming removed 1 base from V and 4 bases from J, with 15 bases in between.

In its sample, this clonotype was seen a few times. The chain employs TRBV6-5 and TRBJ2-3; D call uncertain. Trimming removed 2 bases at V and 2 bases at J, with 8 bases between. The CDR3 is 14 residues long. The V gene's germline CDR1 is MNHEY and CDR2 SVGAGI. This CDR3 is CASSYGPFTDTQYF. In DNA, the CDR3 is TGTGCCAGCAGTTACGGGCCGTTCACAGATACGCAGTATTTT.

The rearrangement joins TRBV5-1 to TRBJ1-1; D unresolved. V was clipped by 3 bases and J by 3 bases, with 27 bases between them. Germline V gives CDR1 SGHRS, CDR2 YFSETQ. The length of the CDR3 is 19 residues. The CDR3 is CASSWAPRRTSLEYTEAFF. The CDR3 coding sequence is TGCGCCAGCAGCTGGGCCCCGCGGCGGACCTCGCTTGAGTACACTGAAGCTTTCTTT.

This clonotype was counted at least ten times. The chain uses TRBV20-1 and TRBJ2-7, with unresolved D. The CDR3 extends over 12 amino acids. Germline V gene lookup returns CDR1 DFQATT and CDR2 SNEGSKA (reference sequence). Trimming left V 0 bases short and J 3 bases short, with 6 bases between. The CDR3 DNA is TGCAGTGCTAGAGATCACCTCTACGAGCAGTACTTC. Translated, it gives CSARDHLYEQYF.

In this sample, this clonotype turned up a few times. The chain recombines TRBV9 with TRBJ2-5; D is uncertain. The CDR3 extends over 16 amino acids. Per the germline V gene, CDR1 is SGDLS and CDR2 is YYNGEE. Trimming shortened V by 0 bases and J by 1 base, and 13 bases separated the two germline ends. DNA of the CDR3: TGTGCCAGCAGCGTAGCCCCCCACCCTAGCCAAGAGACCCAGTACTTC. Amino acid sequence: CASSVAPHPSQETQYF.

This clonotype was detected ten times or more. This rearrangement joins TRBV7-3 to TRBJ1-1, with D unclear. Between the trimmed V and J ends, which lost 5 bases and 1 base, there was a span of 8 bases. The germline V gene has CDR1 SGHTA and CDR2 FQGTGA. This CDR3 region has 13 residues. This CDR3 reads CASSHGPNTEAFF. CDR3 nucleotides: TGTGCCAGCAGCCACGGACCGAACACTGAAGCTTTCTTT.

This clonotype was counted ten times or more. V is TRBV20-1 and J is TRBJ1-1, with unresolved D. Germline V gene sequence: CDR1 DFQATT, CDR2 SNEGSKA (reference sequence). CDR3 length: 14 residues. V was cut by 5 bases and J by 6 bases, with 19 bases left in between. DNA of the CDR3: TGCAGTGCTCCCCGAAGTACTTCAGGCTCTGAAGCTTTCTTT. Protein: CSAPRSTSGSEAFF.

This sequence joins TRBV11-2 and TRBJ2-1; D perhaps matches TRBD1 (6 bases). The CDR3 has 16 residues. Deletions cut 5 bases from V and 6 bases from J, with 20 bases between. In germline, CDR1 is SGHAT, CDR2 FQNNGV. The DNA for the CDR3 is TGTGCCAGCAGCACACAACCGGTACAGGGTACCAATGAGCAGTTCTTC. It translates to CASSTQPVQGTNEQFF.

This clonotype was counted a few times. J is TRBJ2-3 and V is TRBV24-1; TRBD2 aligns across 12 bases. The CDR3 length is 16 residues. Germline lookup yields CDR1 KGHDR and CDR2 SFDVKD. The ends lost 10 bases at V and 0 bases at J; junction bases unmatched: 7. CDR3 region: CATDTGTSGSTDTQYF. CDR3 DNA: TGTGCCACAGATACCGGGACTAGCGGGAGCACAGATACGCAGTATTTT.

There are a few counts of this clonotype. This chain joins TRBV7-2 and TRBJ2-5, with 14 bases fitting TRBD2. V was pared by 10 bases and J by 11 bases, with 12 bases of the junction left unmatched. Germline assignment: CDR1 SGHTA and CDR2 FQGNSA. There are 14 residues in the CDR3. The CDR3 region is CATKPGLAGDGQYF. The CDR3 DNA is TGTGCCACTAAACCGGGACTAGCGGGAGACGGGCAGTACTTC.

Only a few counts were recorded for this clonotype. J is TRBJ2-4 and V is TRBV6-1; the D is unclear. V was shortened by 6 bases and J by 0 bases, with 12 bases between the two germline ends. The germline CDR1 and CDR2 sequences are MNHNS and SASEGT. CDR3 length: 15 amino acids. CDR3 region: CASRSGSLAKNIQYF. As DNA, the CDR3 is TGTGCCAGCAGGTCCGGGTCCCTAGCCAAAAACATTCAGTACTTC.

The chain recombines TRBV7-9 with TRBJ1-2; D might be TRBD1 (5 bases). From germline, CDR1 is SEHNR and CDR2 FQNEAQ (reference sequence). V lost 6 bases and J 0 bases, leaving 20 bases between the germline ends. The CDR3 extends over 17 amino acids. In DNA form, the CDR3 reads TGTGCCAGCAGTTCGATTCAGGGAAGTCAGGCTAACTATGGCTACACCTTC. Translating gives CASSSIQGSQANYGYTF.

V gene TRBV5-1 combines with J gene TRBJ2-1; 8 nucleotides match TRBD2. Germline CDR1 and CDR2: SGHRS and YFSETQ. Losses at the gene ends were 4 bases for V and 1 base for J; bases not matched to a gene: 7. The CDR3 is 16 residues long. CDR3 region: CASSGTGGFSYNEQFF. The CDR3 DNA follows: TGCGCCAGCAGCGGAACGGGAGGGTTTTCCTACAATGAGCAGTTCTTC.

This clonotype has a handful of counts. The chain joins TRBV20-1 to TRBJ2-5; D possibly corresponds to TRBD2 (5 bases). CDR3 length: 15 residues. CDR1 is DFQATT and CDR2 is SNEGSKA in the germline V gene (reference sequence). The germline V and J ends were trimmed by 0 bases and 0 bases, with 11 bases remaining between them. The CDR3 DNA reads TGCAGTGCTAGAGATGGGAGCTCTTACCAAGAGACCCAGTACTTC. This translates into CSARDGSSYQETQYF.

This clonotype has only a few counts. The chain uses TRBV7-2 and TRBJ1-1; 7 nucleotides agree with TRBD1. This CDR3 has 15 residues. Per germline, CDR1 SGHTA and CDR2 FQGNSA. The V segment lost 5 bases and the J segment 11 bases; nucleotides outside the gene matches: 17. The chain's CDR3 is CASSLDGTDARRAFF. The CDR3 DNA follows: TGTGCCAGCAGCCTAGACGGGACAGATGCGAGAAGGGCTTTCTTT.

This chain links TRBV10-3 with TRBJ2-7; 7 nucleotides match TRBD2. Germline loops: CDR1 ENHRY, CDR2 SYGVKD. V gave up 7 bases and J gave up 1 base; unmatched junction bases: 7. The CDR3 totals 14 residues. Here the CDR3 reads CAIKERGNSYEQYF. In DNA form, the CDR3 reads TGTGCCATCAAGGAGCGGGGAAATTCCTACGAGCAGTACTTC.

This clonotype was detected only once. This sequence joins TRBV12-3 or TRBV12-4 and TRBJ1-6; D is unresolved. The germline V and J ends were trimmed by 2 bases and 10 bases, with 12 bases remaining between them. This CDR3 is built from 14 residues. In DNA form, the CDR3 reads TGTGCCAGCAGTTTAATGGTCATAGCGTCACCCCTCCACTTT. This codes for CASSLMVIASPLHF.

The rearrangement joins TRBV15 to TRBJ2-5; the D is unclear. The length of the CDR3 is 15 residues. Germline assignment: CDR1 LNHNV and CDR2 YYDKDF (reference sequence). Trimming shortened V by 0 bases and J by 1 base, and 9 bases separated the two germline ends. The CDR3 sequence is CATSRDRAVQETQYF. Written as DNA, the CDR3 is TGTGCCACCAGCAGAGATAGGGCAGTCCAAGAGACCCAGTACTTC.

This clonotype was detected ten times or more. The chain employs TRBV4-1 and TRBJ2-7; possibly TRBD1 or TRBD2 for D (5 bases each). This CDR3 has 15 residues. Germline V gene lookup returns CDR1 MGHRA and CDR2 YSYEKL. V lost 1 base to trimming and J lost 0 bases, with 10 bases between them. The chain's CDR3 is CASSQAWDGSYEQYF. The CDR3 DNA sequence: TGCGCCAGCAGCCAAGCTTGGGACGGCTCCTACGAGCAGTACTTC.

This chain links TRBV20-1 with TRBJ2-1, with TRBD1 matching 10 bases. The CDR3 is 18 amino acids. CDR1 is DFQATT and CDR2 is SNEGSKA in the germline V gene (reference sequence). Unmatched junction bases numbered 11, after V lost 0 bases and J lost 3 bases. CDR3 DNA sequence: TGCAGTGCTAGAGATGTCCTGGGACAGGGGAATTTCTACAATGAGCAGTTCTTC. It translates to CSARDVLGQGNFYNEQFF.